This T cell receptor (beta chain) was captured by sequencing in a study of PD-1 blockade in mismatch repair-deficient tumors. Study at large: All were previously treated, progressing patients with approximately 11 mismatch repair-deficient cancer types. Regarding the study as a whole: After pembrolizumab, tumor-resident clones rose rapidly, then generally contracted before radiologic responses.

Specified time point: archival surgical resection tumor tissue. The repertoire was sequenced with immunoSEQ multiplex PCR; TCRdb's copy has only in-frame clones and lacks some. The table includes roughly 4,000 clones, more than 60% detected once. The CDR3 runs to 17 residues. Germline V gene sequence: CDR1 MGHRA, CDR2 YSYEKL. V was pared by 0 bases and J by 7 bases, with 7 bases of the junction left unmatched. Comments on this clone: Its antigen remains unknown.

Sequencing used primary tumor tissue, obtained from a patient treated with pembrolizumab. V is TRBV4-1 and J is TRBJ2-1; TRBD2 matches at 12 bases. This clonotype was obtained from an adult with mismatch repair-deficient cancer. For the CDR3, the DNA is TGCGCCAGCAGCCAAGATTTTCCTAGCGGGAGGGCGAATGAGCAGTTCTTC. Translating gives CASSQDFPSGRANEQFF.